The 27 T cell receptor beta chains in this list originate from one sample, sequenced in a study of tumor-infiltrating lymphocytes in primary liver carcinoma. Starting material of approximately 500 ng total RNA yielded TCR beta cDNA via a constant-region primer. Modified slightly, ARM-PCR produced TCR beta libraries over three nested multiplex PCR rounds. It was with TRBV1-TRBV30 forward primers and a C-beta reverse primer that the first two PCR rounds were run, at about 10 cycles each. TCRdb analysed the multiplex PCR reads with MiXCR anew, one entry per CDR3 protein. The profile covers about 120,000 distinct CDR3 sequences, with about two thirds appearing a single time and around 8.1% taken by the ten largest. Co-extraction of both nucleic acids (RNA and DNA) used 20-30 mg of unsorted bulk tissue. The sequenced sample consisted of tumor-adjacent normal liver tissue. All receptors derive from a woman in her sixties with primary liver carcinoma and hepatitis B virus infection.

This clonotype is a singleton in its sample. Here the CDR3 omits its conserved ending phenylalanine or tryptophan, so a read error is the likely source. As DNA, the CDR3 is TGTGCCAGCAGCTTGGGACTAGTGGGGCCCCAGGGGTGTGAGCAGTTCCTC. Its protein is CASSLGLVGPQGCEQFL. This chain uses TRBV5-8 with TRBJ2-1; D possibly uses TRBD1 or TRBD2 (6 bases each). The CDR3 consists of 17 residues. V shed 0 bases and J shed 9 bases, with 22 bases lying between them. Per the germline V gene, CDR1 is SGHTS and CDR2 is YDEGEE.

Worth noting for this clonotype: The junction departs from the called germline gene at one end, perhaps through a read error. The gene calls are TRBV12-3 or TRBV12-4 and TRBJ1-4; D is perhaps TRBD1 (6 bases). The CDR3 runs to 15 residues. In DNA, the CDR3 is TGTGGCAGCAGCTTCCAACAGGGAAGTAATGAAAAACTGTTTTTT. This sequence encodes CGSSFQQGSNEKLFF.

This clonotype was observed at least ten times. The chain carries TRBV11-2 and TRBJ1-2, with D hard to call. The CDR3 consists of 13 residues. V was trimmed by 2 bases and J by 4 bases, leaving 8 bases between them. Per the germline V gene, CDR1 is SGHAT and CDR2 is FQNNGV. CDR3 residues: CASSLFGSYGYTF. In nucleotides, the CDR3 is TGTGCCAGCAGCTTATTTGGTTCCTATGGCTACACCTTC.

For the CDR3, the DNA is TGTGCCAGCAGCTTACCCGGGATTAGCGTGCTCAGAGCCTACAATGAGCAGTTCTTC. Its translation: CASSLPGISVLRAYNEQFF. This chain connects TRBV7-9 to TRBJ2-1; a weak D match, TRBD2 (5 bases). CDR1 and CDR2 (germline): SEHNR, FQNEAQ (reference sequence). The CDR3 consists of 19 residues. The ends were cut back, 2 bases at V and 2 bases at J, with 22 bases in the middle.

This clonotype appeared a single time. This may be a read error: a much more frequent sequence differs by one nucleotide. The genes are TRBV7-9 and TRBJ1-5, with a tentative D call TRBD1 (5 bases). This CDR3 has 18 residues. In germline, CDR1 is SEHNR, CDR2 FQNEAQ (reference sequence). The CDR3 sequence: CVSSPRGSLLTRNQPQHF. In DNA form, the CDR3 reads TGTGTCAGCAGCCCCCGGGGCTCCCTATTAACCCGAAATCAGCCCCAGCATTTT.

As for this clonotype: A much more abundant neighbour one base away suggests this may be a read error. The V and J genes are TRBV5-1 and TRBJ2-2; 7 bases are a match to TRBD1. V shed 3 bases and J 4 bases; nucleotides not matched to a gene: 9. From germline, CDR1 is SGHRS and CDR2 YFSETQ. The CDR3 covers 16 residues. The CDR3 DNA sequence: TGCGCCAGCAGCTCAAGGGACAGCCGGAGCACCGGGGAGCTGTTTTTT. This codes for CASSSRDSRSTGELFF.

This clonotype showed up just a few times. V usage is TRBV5-1 and J usage is TRBJ2-7; D is tentatively TRBD1 or TRBD2 (5 bases each). Germline CDR1 SGHRS, CDR2 YFSETQ. The V and J ends lost 4 bases and 6 bases respectively, with 14 bases between them. CDR3 size: 13 residues. DNA for the CDR3: TGCGCCAGCAGCGTGGACAAGGGGAGCGAGCAGTACTTC. Translated, it gives CASSVDKGSEQYF.

Points on this clonotype: One end of the junction is discordant with germline, which a read error may explain. The chain is built from TRBV5-1 and TRBJ2-6; possibly TRBD1 for D (5 bases). The germline CDR1 and CDR2 sequences are SGHRS and YFSETQ. The CDR3 is 18 amino acids. The CDR3 sequence: CASSWQTGRPSGANVPTF. For the CDR3, the DNA is TGCGCCAGCAGCTGGCAAACAGGCAGACCCTCTGGGGCCAACGTCCCGACTTTC. Full variable domain (missing parts from reference TRBV5-1 and TRBJ2-6): KAGVTQTPRYLIKTRGQQVTLSCSPISGHRSVSWYQQTPGQGLQFLFEYFSETQRNKGNFPGRFSGRQFSNSRSEMNVSTLELGDSALYLCASSWQTGRPSGANVPTFGAGSRLTVL.

Remarks on this clonotype: This clone may be a read error of a much larger clone one base away. The gene calls are TRBV28 and TRBJ1-1; D not resolved. The V end was cut by 8 bases, the J end by 5 bases, with 15 bases between. CDR1 is MDHEN and CDR2 is SYDVKM in the germline V gene. CDR3 length: 13 residues. CDR3 bases: TGTGCCAGCCACTCCGTCGGCTGGACTGAAGCTTTCTTT. Amino acids: CASHSVGWTEAFF.

About this clonotype itself: One end of the junction fails to match germline, which may point to a read error. The chain combines TRBV11-2 with TRBJ2-3; no clear D gene. Germline-derived CDR1 and CDR2 are SGHAT and FQNNGV. The CDR3 length is 17 residues. The CDR3 loop reads CASSLGNRREGPDTQYF. CDR3 coding DNA: TGTGCCAGCAGCTTAGGGAATCGAAGGGAAGGCCCAGATACGCAGTACTTT.

Points on this clonotype: An end of the junction differs from the germline gene, which may be a read error. The rearrangement joins TRBV12-3 or TRBV12-4 to TRBJ2-7; 7 bases align to TRBD2. The CDR3 has 15 amino acids. The CDR3 DNA reads TGTGTCAGCAGTTCAGGGCAGCGGGATTTATACGAGCGGTACTTC. Protein product: CVSSSGQRDLYERYF.

For this clonotype: Since a much larger clone is just one base distant, this may be a read error. The chain links TRBV19 to TRBJ2-7; D is undetermined. This CDR3 is 13 amino acids long. The V gene's germline CDR1 is LNHDA and CDR2 SQIVND (reference sequence). The CDR3 here is CDSSASIFYEQYF. DNA of the CDR3: TGTGACAGTAGTGCTAGTATCTTCTACGAGCAGTACTTC. The full variable domain, completed using reference TRBV19 and TRBJ2-7, is DGGITQSPKYLFRKEGQNVTLSCEQNLNHDAMYWYRQDPGQGLRLIYYSQIVNDFQKGDIAEGYSVSREKKESFPLTVTSAQKNPTAFYLCDSSASIFYEQYFGPGTRLTVT.

For this clonotype: No conserved phenylalanine or tryptophan is present at the end of the CDR3, so a read error is the likely explanation. This chain connects TRBV12-3 or TRBV12-4 to TRBJ1-2; 8 bases map to TRBD1. The CDR3 contains 14 residues. The CDR3 loop reads CVSSPPRTGLGYTL. The DNA of the CDR3 is TGTGTCAGCAGTCCTCCTCGGACAGGGCTCGGCTACACCTTA.

The CDR3 DNA reads as TGTGCCAGCAGTTACTCTATCGATTCTGAGGGTGAGCAGTTCTTC. It is translated as CASSYSIDSEGEQFF. This chain connects TRBV6-6 to TRBJ2-1; weak D call: TRBD2 (5 bases). The CDR3 spans 15 residues. The V gene's germline CDR1 is MNHNY and CDR2 SVGAGI (reference sequence). V was pared by 0 bases and J by 9 bases, with 15 bases between.

To note about this clonotype: This may be a read error: a much more frequent sequence differs by one nucleotide. CDR3 coding DNA: TGTGTCAGCAGTGAGATTGGGGGATCGGGGTACGAGCAGTACTTC. This codes for CVSSEIGGSGYEQYF. The V gene is TRBV6-1, the J gene TRBJ2-7; perhaps D is TRBD1 or TRBD2 (5 bases each). CDR1 is MNHNS, CDR2 SASEGT, per germline. The CDR3 is 15 residues long.

There are many counts of this clonotype. This sequence joins TRBV6-2 or TRBV6-3 and TRBJ1-1, with a weak D call TRBD1 (5 bases). The CDR3 is 15 residues long. The ends were cut back, 2 bases at V and 9 bases at J, with 19 bases in the middle. Germline V gene data show CDR1 as MNHEY and CDR2 as SVGEGT. The CDR3 protein is CASSYGGRRGIKAFF. Written as DNA, the CDR3 is TGTGCCAGCAGTTACGGCGGACGGAGGGGCATTAAAGCTTTCTTT.

The table lists this clonotype with many counts. In nucleotides, the CDR3 is TGTGCCAGCAGCCCCCTATCTGCCCTAGTACCATACGAGCAGTACTTC. It encodes CASSPLSALVPYEQYF. The chain links TRBV28 to TRBJ2-7; D ambiguous. The V end was cut by 6 bases, the J end by 4 bases, with 22 bases between. The CDR3 runs to 16 residues. Germline CDR1 is MDHEN and CDR2 is SYDVKM.

As regards this clonotype: A much larger clone lies one base from this, so it may be a read error. The V and J genes are TRBV5-1 and TRBJ2-7, with D unresolved. Germline V gene lookup returns CDR1 SGHRS and CDR2 YFSETQ. Trimming cost V 5 bases and J 0 bases, with 12 bases left between them. The CDR3 contains 14 residues. The CDR3 coding sequence is TGCGCCAGCAGGGCCGGGTCCAACTCCTACGAGCAGTACTTC. Protein sequence: CASRAGSNSYEQYF.

The chain has TRBV5-6 and TRBJ2-1, with D perhaps TRBD1 (7 bases). The germline V gene encodes CDR1 SGHDT and CDR2 YYEEEE. V dropped 0 bases and J dropped 3 bases, with 19 bases sitting between them. The CDR3 is 18 residues long. CDR3 loop: CASSLALRGRGNYNEQFF. In DNA, the CDR3 is TGTGCCAGCAGCTTGGCTCTGAGGGGGCGGGGAAACTACAATGAGCAGTTCTTC.

On this clonotype itself: At one boundary the junction diverges from the germline segment, which might be a read error. V usage is TRBV10-1 and J usage is TRBJ1-1; 8 bases are a match to TRBD1. Germline assignment: CDR1 WNHNN and CDR2 SYGVQD (reference sequence). This CDR3 contains 13 residues. The CDR3 protein is CANSGQVNAEAFF. The CDR3 nucleotides read TGCGCCAACTCGGGACAGGTGAACGCTGAAGCTTTCTTT.

Notes on this clonotype: In this CDR3 the conserved last residue, phenylalanine or tryptophan, is missing, so a read error is likely. No DNA is shown, since the ends of the CDR3 on it are uncertain; the CDR3 is the one TCRdb lists. The chain is built from TRBV12-5 and TRBJ1-5. The germline CDR1 and CDR2 sequences are LGHNT and FRNRAP. The CDR3 extends over 13 residues, inclusive of both ends. The CDR3 sequence is CASGLDSDQPQHL.

About this clonotype: A read error may produce the germline difference seen at one junction end. This chain links TRBV4-2 with TRBJ2-1, with 7 bases identical to TRBD1. Looked up from germline, CDR1 is LGHNA and CDR2 is YNFKEQ. CDR3 length: 17 amino acids. DNA of the CDR3: TGTGCCAACAGCCAGATCGGACAGGTGGGCTCCTACAATGGGCAGTTCTTC. The encoded protein is CANSQIGQVGSYNGQFF.

This clonotype has only a few counts. A much larger clone lies one base from this, so it may be a read error. The V call is TRBV6-1, the J call TRBJ1-5, with a tentative D call TRBD1 (5 bases). CDR1 is MNHNS and CDR2 is SASEGT in the germline V gene. The CDR3 extends over 14 amino acids. Trimming took 7 bases from V and 7 from J, leaving 17 bases between them. The CDR3 loop reads CASNKGEGGQPQHF. The DNA for the CDR3 is TGTGCCAGCAATAAAGGGGAGGGAGGCCAGCCCCAGCATTTT.

On this clonotype itself: One end of the junction does not line up with germline, which may come from a read error. The chain joins TRBV11-2 to TRBJ2-2; D not certain. The CDR3 is 16 amino acids. Germline lookup yields CDR1 SGHAT and CDR2 FQNNGV. CDR3 bases: TGTGTCAGCAGCGTAGCCATCACAGCGACGACCGGGGAGCTGTTTTTT. Translation gives CVSSVAITATTGELFF.

Of note for this clonotype: Germline is not matched at one junction end, which may reflect a read error. The rearrangement uses TRBV28 and TRBJ2-3, with unresolved D. There are 11 residues in the CDR3. Germline V gene sequence: CDR1 MDHEN, CDR2 SYDVKM. The CDR3 is CPSSLPRDKYF. The CDR3 DNA sequence: TGTCCCAGCAGTTTGCCTAGAGACAAGTATTTT.

This clonotype was counted at least ten times. This chain connects TRBV12-3 or TRBV12-4 to TRBJ1-4, with 7 bases aligning to TRBD1. CDR3 length: 17 residues. With 1 base clipped from V and 0 bases from J, the junction kept 5 bases outside the gene matches. CDR3 sequence (DNA): TGTGCCAGCAGTTTAGGTCTCGGGACAGCAACTAATGAAAAACTGTTTTTT. Residues: CASSLGLGTATNEKLFF.

Details on this clonotype: One end of the junction is discordant with germline, which a read error may explain. V and J are TRBV29-1 and TRBJ2-7, with D perhaps matching TRBD2 (5 bases). The germline CDR1 and CDR2 sequences are SQVTM and ANQGSEA. The CDR3 sequence is 15 residues long. CDR3 in amino acids: CSIERKGPGTYEQYF. CDR3 coding DNA: TGCAGCATTGAACGAAAAGGGCCCGGGACCTACGAGCAGTACTTC.